This section outlines one TCR beta chain sequence together with its context. This sample is drawn from a study of blood T cell repertoires in COVID-19. Overall study: The origin of the acute and convalescent COVID-19 samples was the United States, Italy and Spain. Sources were T cells, B-cell-depleted T cells, or PBMCs; the material itself was cDNA or gDNA.

The CDR3 is made up of 13 amino acids. Trimming pared 4 bases from V and 6 bases from J, leaving 12 bases between. Germline loops: CDR1 SGHNT, CDR2 YYREEE (reference sequence). Measured with immunoSEQ multiplex PCR; TCRdb has only the in-frame clones, and not every one. The table records roughly 230,000 clones, over 80% of them present only once. This chain uses TRBV5-4 with TRBJ2-3; weak D call: TRBD1 (7 bases). This receptor was obtained from a human donor in a cohort sampled during active COVID-19. The sequencing input was peripheral blood. The CDR3: CASSQGEEDTQYF. CDR3 nucleotides: TGTGCCAGCAGCCAGGGGGAGGAGGATACGCAGTATTTT. Using reference TRBV5-4 and TRBJ2-3 for the parts outside the CDR3, the full variable domain is ETGVTQSPTHLIKTRGQQVTLRCSSQSGHNTVSWYQQALGQGPQFIFQYYREEENGRGNFPPRFSGLQFPNYSSELNVNALELDDSALYLCASSQGEEDTQYFGPGTRLTVL.